These T cell receptor beta chains were read from a single sample in a study of cytotoxic CD8 clonotypes in ibrutinib-treated CLL. Profiled with immunoSEQ multiplex PCR; TCRdb holds only in-frame clones, not every one. The repertoire holds about 92,000 clones, 77% seen once, with approximately 23% in the top ten. The sample in question was PBMCs, obtained after 24 months of ibrutinib treatment. The receptors were gathered from a human donor with chronic lymphocytic leukemia. CDR3s include the opening cysteine and the closing phenylalanine or tryptophan. D genes are given only for firm matches. Expanded clones get a size class; other rows say once, few or many, or leave the size out.

v_call,j_call,clone_size,cdr3_length,d_call,cdr3_nt,cdr3_aa
TRBV6-1,TRBJ2-2,NA,14,NA,TGTGCCAGCAGGCTAGACACTCACACCGGGGAGCTGTTTTTT,CASRLDTHTGELFF
TRBV7-5,TRBJ2-7,NA,16,NA,TGTGTCAGAAGCTTAGTCGACGGGTGGAATGACTACGAGCAGTACTTC,CVRSLVDGWNDYEQYF
TRBV5-1,TRBJ2-5,once,15,NA,TGCGCCAGCAGCGTTCAACGGGGGACGGGAGAGACCCAGTACTTC,CASSVQRGTGETQYF
TRBV29-1,TRBJ2-1,NA,13,TRBD2,TGCAGCGTTAGACTAGCGGGGTACAATGAGCAGTTCTTC,CSVRLAGYNEQFF
TRBV9,TRBJ1-4,NA,14,NA,TGTGCCAGCAGCCCTAGACCCGTTAATGAAAAACTGTTTTTT,CASSPRPVNEKLFF
TRBV4-2,TRBJ2-1,NA,13,TRBD2,TGTGCCAGCAGCGTACCTAGCGGGACTGAGCAGTTCTTC,CASSVPSGTEQFF
TRBV7-9,TRBJ2-5,NA,13,NA,TGTGCCAGCAGCCGGGACCGACAAGAGACCCAGTACTTC,CASSRDRQETQYF
TRBV7-2,TRBJ2-2,NA,14,NA,TGTGCCAGCAGCTCCGGGATTAACACCGGGGAGCTGTTTTTT,CASSSGINTGELFF
TRBV9,TRBJ1-3,NA,14,NA,TGTGCCAGCAGCGTAGCCGGGGTTGGAAACACCATATATTTT,CASSVAGVGNTIYF
TRBV2,TRBJ1-5,few,14,TRBD1,TGTGCCAGCAGGACCGGGACAGGGATGCAGCCCCAGCATTTT,CASRTGTGMQPQHF
TRBV19,TRBJ1-4,few,14,NA,TGTGCCAGCACCACAGGAGGCACTAATGAAAAACTGTTTTTT,CASTTGGTNEKLFF